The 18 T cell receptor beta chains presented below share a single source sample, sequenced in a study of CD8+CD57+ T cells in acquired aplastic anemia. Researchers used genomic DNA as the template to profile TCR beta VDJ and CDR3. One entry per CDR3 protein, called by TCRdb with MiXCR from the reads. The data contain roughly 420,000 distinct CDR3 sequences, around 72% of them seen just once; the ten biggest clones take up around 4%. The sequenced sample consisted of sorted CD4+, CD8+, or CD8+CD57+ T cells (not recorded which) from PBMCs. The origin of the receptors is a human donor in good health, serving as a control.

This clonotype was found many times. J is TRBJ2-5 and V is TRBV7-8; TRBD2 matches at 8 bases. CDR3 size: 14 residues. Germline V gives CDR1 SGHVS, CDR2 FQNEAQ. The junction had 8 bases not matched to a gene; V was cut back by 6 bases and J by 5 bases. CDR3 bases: TGTGCCAGCAGAATTAGCGGGGCGGGGGAGACCCAGTACTTC. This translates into CASRISGAGETQYF.

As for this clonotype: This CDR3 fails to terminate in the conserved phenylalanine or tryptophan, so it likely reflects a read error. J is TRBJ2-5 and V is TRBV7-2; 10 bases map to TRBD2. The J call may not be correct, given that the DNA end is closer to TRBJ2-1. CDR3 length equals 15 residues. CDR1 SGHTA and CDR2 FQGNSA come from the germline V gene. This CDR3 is CASSVTSGVYNEQFS. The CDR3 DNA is TGTGCCAGCAGCGTAACTAGCGGGGTTTACAATGAGCAGTTCTCC.

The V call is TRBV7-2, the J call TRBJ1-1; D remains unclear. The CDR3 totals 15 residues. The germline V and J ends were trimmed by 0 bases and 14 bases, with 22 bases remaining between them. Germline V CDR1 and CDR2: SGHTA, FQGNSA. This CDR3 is CASSLAPQETQYVFF. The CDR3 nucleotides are TGTGCCAGCAGCTTAGCACCCCAAGAGACCCAGTACGTCTTCTTT. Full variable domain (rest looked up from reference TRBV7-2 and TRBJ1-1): GAGVSQSPSNKVTEKGKDVELRCDPISGHTALYWYRQSLGQGLEFLIYFQGNSAPDKSGLPSDRFSAERTGGSVSTLTIQRTQQEDSAVYLCASSLAPQETQYVFFGQGTRLTVV.

CDR3 region: CASSREGANLTYGYTF. The CDR3 nucleotides are TGTGCCAGCAGCCGAGAGGGGGCTAACCTTACCTATGGCTACACCTTC. The J gene is TRBJ1-2, the V gene TRBV9; 7 bases are shared with TRBD1. The ends lost 4 bases at V and 4 bases at J; junction bases unmatched: 13. The V gene's germline CDR1 is SGDLS and CDR2 YYNGEE. CDR3 size: 16 residues.

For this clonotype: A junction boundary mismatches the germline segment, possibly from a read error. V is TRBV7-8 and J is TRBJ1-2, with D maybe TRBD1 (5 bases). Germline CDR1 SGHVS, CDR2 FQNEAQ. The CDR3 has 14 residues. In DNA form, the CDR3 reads TGTGCCAGCAGCGTAGCTCTGGGGGTGGGTGGCTACACCTTC. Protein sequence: CASSVALGVGGYTF.

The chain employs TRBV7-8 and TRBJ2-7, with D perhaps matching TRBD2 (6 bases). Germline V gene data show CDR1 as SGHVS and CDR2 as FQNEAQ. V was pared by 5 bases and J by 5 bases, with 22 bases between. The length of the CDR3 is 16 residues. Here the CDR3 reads CASSIRGNGVNDEQYF. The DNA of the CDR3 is TGTGCCAGCAGCATCCGGGGGAACGGCGTCAATGACGAGCAGTACTTC.

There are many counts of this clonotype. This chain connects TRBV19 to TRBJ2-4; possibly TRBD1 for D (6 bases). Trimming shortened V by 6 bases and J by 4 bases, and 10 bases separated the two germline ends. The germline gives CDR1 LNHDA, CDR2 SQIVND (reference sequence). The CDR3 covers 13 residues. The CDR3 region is CASRGGLKNIQYF. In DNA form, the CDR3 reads TGTGCCAGTAGAGGGGGTCTGAAAAACATTCAGTACTTC.

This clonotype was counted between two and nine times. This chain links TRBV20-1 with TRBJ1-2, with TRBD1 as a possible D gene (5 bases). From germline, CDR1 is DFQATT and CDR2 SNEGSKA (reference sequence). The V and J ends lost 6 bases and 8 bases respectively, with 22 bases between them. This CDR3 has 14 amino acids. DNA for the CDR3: TGCAGTGCCCGGAGTGGGGGGGGTAGTATAGGCTACACCTTC. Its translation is CSARSGGGSIGYTF.

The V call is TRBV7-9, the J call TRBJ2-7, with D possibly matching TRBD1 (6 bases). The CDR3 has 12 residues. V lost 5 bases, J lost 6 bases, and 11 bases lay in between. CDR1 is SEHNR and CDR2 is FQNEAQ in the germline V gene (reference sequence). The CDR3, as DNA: TGTGCCAGCAGCCCCACAGGGCTCGAGCAGTACTTC. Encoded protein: CASSPTGLEQYF.

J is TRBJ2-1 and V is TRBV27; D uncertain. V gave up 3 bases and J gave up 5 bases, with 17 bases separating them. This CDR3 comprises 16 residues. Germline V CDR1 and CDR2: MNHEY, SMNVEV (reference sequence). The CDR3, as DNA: TGTGCCAGCAGTTTTAGAGTAACCCCCTCGAACAATGAGCAGTTCTTC. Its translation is CASSFRVTPSNNEQFF.

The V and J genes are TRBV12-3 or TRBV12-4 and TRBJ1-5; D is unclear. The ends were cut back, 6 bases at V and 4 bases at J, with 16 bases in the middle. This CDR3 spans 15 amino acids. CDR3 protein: CASSIDRTENQPQHF. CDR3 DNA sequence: TGTGCCAGCAGCATAGATCGGACGGAGAATCAGCCCCAGCATTTT.

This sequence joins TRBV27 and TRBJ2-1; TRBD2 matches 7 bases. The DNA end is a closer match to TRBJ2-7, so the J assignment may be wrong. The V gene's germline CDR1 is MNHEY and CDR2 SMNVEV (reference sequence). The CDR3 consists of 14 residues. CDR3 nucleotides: TGTGCCACCACCACCGGGACTATTAACAATGAGCAGTACTTC. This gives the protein CATTTGTINNEQYF.

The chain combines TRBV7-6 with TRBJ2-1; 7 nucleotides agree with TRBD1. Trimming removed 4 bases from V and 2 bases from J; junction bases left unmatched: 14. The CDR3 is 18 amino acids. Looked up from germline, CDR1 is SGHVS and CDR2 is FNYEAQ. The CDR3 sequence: CASSSDLLFGQAYNEQFF. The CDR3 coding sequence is TGTGCCAGCAGCTCCGACCTTCTCTTTGGACAGGCCTACAATGAGCAGTTCTTC.

The CDR3 region is CASSNRDRDNYGYTF. CDR3 nucleotides: TGTGCCAGCAGTAACCGGGACCGAGATAACTATGGCTACACCTTC. J is TRBJ1-2 and V is TRBV6-2 or TRBV6-3, with D maybe TRBD1 (5 bases). Trimming took off 5 bases at V and 1 base at J, with 14 bases between the two ends. The CDR3 runs to 15 residues. Germline V gene sequence: CDR1 MNHEY, CDR2 SVGEGT.

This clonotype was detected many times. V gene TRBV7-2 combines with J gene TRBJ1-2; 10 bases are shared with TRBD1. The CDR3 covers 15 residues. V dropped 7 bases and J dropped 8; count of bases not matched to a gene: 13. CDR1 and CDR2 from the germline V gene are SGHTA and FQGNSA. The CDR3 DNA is TGTGCCAGCACCCAAACTATCGGGACAGGGGAAGGCTACACCTTC. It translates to CASTQTIGTGEGYTF.

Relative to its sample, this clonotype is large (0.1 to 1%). CDR3: CASSVSGLVYEQYF. Here the CDR3 DNA reads TGTGCCAGCAGCGTGTCGGGACTAGTCTACGAGCAGTACTTC. The V and J genes are TRBV9 and TRBJ2-3, with TRBD2 matching over 8 bases. The J call is uncertain, as TRBJ2-7 better fits the DNA end. Germline assignment: CDR1 SGDLS and CDR2 YYNGEE. This CDR3 is built from 14 residues.

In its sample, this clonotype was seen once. The CDR3 DNA sequence: TGTGCCAGCACCCGAGGGATGGAGACCCAGTACTTC. Encoded protein: CASTRGMETQYF. J is TRBJ2-5 and V is TRBV11-3, with a tentative D call TRBD2 (5 bases). The germline V and J ends were trimmed by 7 bases and 5 bases, with 11 bases remaining between them. The CDR3 runs 12 residues. Germline values: CDR1 SGHNT, CDR2 YENEEA.

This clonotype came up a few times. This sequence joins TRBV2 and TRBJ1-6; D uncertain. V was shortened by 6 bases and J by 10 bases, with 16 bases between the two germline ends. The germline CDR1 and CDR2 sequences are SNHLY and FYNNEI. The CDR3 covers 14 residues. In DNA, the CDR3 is TGTGCCAGCAGGCCCGGGCGGGGAAGCTCACCCCTCCACTTT. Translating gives CASRPGRGSSPLHF.